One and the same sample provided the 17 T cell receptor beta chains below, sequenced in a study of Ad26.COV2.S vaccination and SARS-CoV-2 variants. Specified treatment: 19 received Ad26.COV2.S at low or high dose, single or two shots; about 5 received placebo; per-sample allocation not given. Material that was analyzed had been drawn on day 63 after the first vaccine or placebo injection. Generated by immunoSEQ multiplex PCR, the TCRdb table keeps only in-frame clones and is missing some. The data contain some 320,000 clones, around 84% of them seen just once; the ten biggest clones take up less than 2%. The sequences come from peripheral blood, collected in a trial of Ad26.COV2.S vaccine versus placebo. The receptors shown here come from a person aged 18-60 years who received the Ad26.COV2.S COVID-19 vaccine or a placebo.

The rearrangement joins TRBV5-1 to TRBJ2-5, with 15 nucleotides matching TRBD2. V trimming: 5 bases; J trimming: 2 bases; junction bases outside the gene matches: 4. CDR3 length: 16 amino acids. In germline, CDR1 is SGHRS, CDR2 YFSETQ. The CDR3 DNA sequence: TGCGCCAGCAGTGGAGGACTAGCGGGGGGGCAAGAGACCCAGTACTTC. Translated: CASSGGLAGGQETQYF. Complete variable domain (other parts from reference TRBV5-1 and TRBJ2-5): KAGVTQTPRYLIKTRGQQVTLSCSPISGHRSVSWYQQTPGQGLQFLFEYFSETQRNKGNFPGRFSGRQFSNSRSEMNVSTLELGDSALYLCASSGGLAGGQETQYFGPGTRLLVL.

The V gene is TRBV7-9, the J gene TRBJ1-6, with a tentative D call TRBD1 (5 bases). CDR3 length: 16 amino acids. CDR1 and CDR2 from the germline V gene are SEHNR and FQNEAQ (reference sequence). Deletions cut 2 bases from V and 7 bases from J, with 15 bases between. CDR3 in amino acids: CASSLIPTGYNSPLHF. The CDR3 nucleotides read TGTGCCAGCAGCTTAATCCCCACAGGATACAATTCACCCCTCCACTTT.

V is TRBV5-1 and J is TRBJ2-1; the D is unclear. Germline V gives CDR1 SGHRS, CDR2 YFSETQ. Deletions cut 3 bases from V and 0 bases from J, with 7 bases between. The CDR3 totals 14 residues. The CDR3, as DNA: TGCGCCAGCAGCTCAATTAACTCCTACAATGAGCAGTTCTTC. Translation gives CASSSINSYNEQFF.

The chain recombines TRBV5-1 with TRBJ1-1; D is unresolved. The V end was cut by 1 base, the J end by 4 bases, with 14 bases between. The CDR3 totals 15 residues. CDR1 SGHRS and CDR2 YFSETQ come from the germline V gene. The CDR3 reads CASSLFSQGGTEAFF. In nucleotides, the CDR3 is TGCGCCAGCAGCTTGTTCTCTCAAGGCGGCACTGAAGCTTTCTTT. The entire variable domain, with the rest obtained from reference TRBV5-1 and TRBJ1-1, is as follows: KAGVTQTPRYLIKTRGQQVTLSCSPISGHRSVSWYQQTPGQGLQFLFEYFSETQRNKGNFPGRFSGRQFSNSRSEMNVSTLELGDSALYLCASSLFSQGGTEAFFGQGTRLTVV.

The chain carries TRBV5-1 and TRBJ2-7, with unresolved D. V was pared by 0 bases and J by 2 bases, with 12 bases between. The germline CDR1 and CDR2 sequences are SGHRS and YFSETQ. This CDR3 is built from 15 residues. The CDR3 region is CASSLGQTSTYEQYF. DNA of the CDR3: TGCGCCAGCAGCTTGGGTCAAACTTCTACCTACGAGCAGTACTTC.

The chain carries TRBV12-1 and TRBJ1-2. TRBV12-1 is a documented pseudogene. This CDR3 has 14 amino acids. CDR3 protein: CASSFVRGEFGYTF. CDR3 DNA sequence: TGTGCCAGCAGCTTTGTACGGGGGGAGTTTGGCTACACCTTC.

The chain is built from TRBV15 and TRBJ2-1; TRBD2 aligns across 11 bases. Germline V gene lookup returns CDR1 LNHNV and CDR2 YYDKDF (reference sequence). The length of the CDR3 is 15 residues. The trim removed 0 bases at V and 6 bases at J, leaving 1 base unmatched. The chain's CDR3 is CATSRDSGGANEQFF. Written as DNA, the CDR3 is TGTGCCACCAGCAGAGATAGCGGGGGGGCCAATGAGCAGTTCTTC.

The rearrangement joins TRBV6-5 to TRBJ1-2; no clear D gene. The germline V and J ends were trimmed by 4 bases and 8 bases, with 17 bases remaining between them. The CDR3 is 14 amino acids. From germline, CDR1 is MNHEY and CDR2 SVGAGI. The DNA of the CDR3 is TGTGCCAGCAGTTTCCGCCGCGACCTGCGGGGCTACACCTTC. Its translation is CASSFRRDLRGYTF.

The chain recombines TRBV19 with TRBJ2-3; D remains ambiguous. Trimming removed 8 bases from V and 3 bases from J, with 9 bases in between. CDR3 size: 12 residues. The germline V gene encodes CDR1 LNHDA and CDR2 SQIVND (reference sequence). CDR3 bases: TGTGCCAGTGGTTCCGGTACAGATACGCAGTATTTT. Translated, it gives CASGSGTDTQYF.

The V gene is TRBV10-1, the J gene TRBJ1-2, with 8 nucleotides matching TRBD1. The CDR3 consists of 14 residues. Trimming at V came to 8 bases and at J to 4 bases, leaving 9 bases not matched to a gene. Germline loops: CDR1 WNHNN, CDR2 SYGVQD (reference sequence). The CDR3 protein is CASLGQGGGYGYTF. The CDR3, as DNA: TGCGCCAGCCTAGGACAGGGAGGAGGCTATGGCTACACCTTC.

Here the CDR3 reads CSVQQGAGGNTIYF. CDR3 DNA: TGCAGCGTCCAACAGGGGGCTGGTGGAAACACCATATATTTT. The V and J genes are TRBV29-1 and TRBJ1-3, with 9 bases matching TRBD1. Germline lookup yields CDR1 SQVTM and CDR2 ANQGSEA. The CDR3 totals 14 residues. Trimming at V came to 6 bases and at J to 3 bases, leaving 6 bases not matched to a gene.

CDR3 in amino acids: CARPTGAPYEQYF. Written as DNA, the CDR3 is TGCGCCAGGCCGACAGGGGCACCCTACGAGCAGTACTTC. This chain connects TRBV10-1 to TRBJ2-7, with TRBD1 matching over 8 bases. The CDR3 totals 13 residues. With V trimmed by 9 bases and J by 2 bases, 6 bases remained unmatched. Germline V CDR1 and CDR2: WNHNN, SYGVQD (reference sequence).

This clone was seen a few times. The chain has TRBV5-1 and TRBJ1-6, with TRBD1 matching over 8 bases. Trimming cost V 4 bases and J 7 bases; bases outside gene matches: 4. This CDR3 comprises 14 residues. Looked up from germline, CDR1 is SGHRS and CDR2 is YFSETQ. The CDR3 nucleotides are TGCGCCAGCAGCCGGGACAGGATGAATTCACCCCTCCACTTT. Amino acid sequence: CASSRDRMNSPLHF.

Here the CDR3 DNA reads TGCGCCAGCAGCCAAGATAAAAACTTCTACAATGAGCAGTTCTTC. Amino acid sequence: CASSQDKNFYNEQFF. This chain uses TRBV4-1 with TRBJ2-1, with no clear D. The germline V and J ends were trimmed by 0 bases and 3 bases, with 9 bases remaining between them. Germline assignment: CDR1 MGHRA and CDR2 YSYEKL. CDR3 length equals 15 residues.

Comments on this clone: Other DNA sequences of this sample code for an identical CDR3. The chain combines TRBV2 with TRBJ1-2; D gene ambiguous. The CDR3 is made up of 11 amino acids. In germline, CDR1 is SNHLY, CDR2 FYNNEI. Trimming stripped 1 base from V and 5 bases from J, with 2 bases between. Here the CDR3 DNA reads TGTGCCAGCAGTGAAGTATATGGCTACACCTTC. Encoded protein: CASSEVYGYTF. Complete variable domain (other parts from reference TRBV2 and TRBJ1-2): EPEVTQTPSHQVTQMGQEVILRCVPISNHLYFYWYRQILGQKVEFLVSFYNNEISEKSEIFDDQFSVERPDGSNFTLKIRSTKLEDSAMYFCASSEVYGYTFGSGTRLTVV.

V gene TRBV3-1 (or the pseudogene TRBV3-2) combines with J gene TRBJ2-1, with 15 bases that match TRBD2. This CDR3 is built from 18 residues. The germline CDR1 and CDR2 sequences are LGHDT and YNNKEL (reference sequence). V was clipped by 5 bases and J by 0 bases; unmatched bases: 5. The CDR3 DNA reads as TGTGCCAGCAGCACCCGGACTAGCGGGGGGGCCTCCTACAATGAGCAGTTCTTC. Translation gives CASSTRTSGGASYNEQFF.

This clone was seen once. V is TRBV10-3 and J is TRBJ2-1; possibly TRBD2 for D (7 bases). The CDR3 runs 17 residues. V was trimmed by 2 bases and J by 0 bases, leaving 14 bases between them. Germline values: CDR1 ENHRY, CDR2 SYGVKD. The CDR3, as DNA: TGTGCCATCAGTGAGGAGGGAGGGGGGAGCTCCTACAATGAGCAGTTCTTC. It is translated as CAISEEGGGSSYNEQFF.